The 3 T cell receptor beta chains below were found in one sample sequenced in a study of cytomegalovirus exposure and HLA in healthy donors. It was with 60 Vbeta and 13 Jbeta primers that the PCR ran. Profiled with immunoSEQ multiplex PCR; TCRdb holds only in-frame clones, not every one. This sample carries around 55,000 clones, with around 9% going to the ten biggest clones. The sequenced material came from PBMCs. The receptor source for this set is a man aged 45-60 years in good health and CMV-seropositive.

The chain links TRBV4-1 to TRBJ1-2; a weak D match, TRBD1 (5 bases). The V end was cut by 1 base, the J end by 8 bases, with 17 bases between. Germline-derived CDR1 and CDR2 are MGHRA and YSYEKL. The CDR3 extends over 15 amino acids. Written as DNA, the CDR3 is TGCGCCAGCAGCCAAGGCGCGGGACCCTTCTCGGGCTACACCTTC. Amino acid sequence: CASSQGAGPFSGYTF.

CDR3 sequence reads: CASSYGRGLGNTIYF. CDR3 in DNA: TGTGCCAGCAGTTACGGCAGGGGGCTTGGAAACACCATATATTTT. This chain uses TRBV6-6 with TRBJ1-3, with TRBD1 identical over 8 bases. The CDR3 runs to 15 residues. V lost 2 bases and J lost 3; bases outside the gene matches: 3. The germline V gene encodes CDR1 MNHNY and CDR2 SVGAGI (reference sequence).

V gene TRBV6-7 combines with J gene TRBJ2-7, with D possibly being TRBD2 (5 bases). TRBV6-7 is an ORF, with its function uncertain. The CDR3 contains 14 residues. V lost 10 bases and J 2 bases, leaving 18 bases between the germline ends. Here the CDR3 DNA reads TGTGCCATCTTGAGGACTCCGCTCCCCTACGAGCAGTACTTC. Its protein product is CAILRTPLPYEQYF.